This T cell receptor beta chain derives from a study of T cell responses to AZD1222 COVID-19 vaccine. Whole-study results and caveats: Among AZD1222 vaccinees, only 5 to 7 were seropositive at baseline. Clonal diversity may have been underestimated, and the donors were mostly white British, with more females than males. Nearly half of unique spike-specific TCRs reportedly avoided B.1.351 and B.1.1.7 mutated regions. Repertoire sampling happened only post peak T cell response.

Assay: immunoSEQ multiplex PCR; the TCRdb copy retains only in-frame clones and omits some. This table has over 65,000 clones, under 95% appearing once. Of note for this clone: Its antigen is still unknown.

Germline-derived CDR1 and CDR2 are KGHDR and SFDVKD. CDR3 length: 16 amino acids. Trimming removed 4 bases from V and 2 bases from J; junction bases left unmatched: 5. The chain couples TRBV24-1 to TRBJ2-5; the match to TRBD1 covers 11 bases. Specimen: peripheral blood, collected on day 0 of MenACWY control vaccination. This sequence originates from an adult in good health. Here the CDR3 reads CATSEGRDRGQETQYF. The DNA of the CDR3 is TGTGCCACCAGTGAGGGCCGGGACAGGGGGCAAGAGACCCAGTACTTC.